One and the same sample provided the 16 T cell receptor beta chains below, sequenced in a study of cytomegalovirus exposure and HLA in healthy donors. The study ran its PCR with 60 Vbeta and 13 Jbeta primers. The assay was immunoSEQ multiplex PCR, and TCRdb's table has in-frame clones only and misses some. The table lists 150,000 to 200,000 clones, roughly 84% of them singletons. Specimen: PBMCs. All receptors come from a woman aged 50 to 65 in good health and CMV-seropositive.

This rearrangement joins TRBV10-3 to TRBJ2-5; D remains ambiguous. Trimming removed 6 bases at V and 5 bases at J, with 13 bases between. The length of the CDR3 is 13 residues. Germline assignment: CDR1 ENHRY and CDR2 SYGVKD. The CDR3 here is CAIRGPGRETQYF. The CDR3 DNA reads as TGTGCCATCAGGGGCCCAGGTCGCGAGACCCAGTACTTC.

This clone was seen just once. The CDR3 region is CASSFRTAQETQYF. In DNA, the CDR3 is TGTGCCAGCAGTTTCCGGACAGCCCAAGAGACCCAGTACTTC. V and J are TRBV6-5 and TRBJ2-5; a weak D match, TRBD1 (6 bases). CDR1 and CDR2 from the germline V gene are MNHEY and SVGAGI. Trimming removed 4 bases at V and 1 base at J, with 10 bases between. This CDR3 spans 14 amino acids.

The V gene is TRBV5-4, the J gene TRBJ2-3, with D unresolved. This CDR3 contains 11 residues. Trimming took 5 bases from V and 2 from J, leaving 3 bases between them. CDR1 and CDR2 from the germline V gene are SGHNT and YYREEE (reference sequence). The CDR3 reads CASSITDTQYF. CDR3 nucleotide sequence: TGTGCCAGCAGTATCACAGATACGCAGTATTTT.

The chain couples TRBV4-1 to TRBJ1-1; D may be TRBD1 (6 bases). The CDR3 contains 14 residues. The V gene lost 4 bases and the J gene lost 1 base, with 10 bases spanning the gap. Germline CDR1 and CDR2: MGHRA and YSYEKL. The CDR3 sequence: CASSPRDTNTEAFF. The DNA for the CDR3 is TGCGCCAGCAGCCCCCGGGACACGAACACTGAAGCTTTCTTT.

The chain recombines TRBV5-1 with TRBJ2-5; D is perhaps TRBD2 (6 bases). The CDR3 sequence is 17 residues long. CDR1 SGHRS and CDR2 YFSETQ come from the germline V gene. V was cut by 6 bases and J by 1 base, with 22 bases left in between. CDR3 residues: CASTPGRFSGGQETQYF. The CDR3 coding sequence is TGCGCCAGCACCCCAGGGAGGTTTAGCGGAGGCCAAGAGACCCAGTACTTC.

V is TRBV19 and J is TRBJ2-5; possibly TRBD1 for D (7 bases). The CDR3 runs 13 residues. V lost 6 bases, J lost 1 base, and 9 bases lay in between. Looked up from germline, CDR1 is LNHDA and CDR2 is SQIVND (reference sequence). In DNA form, the CDR3 reads TGTGCCAGTAGGGAGGGGGCCCAAGAGACCCAGTACTTC. It encodes CASREGAQETQYF.

The chain joins TRBV12-5 to TRBJ1-5; 12 bases agree with TRBD1. J was trimmed by 6 bases and V by 5 bases; bases with no gene match: 5. Germline values: CDR1 LGHNT, CDR2 FRNRAP. The CDR3 loop spans 15 amino acids. DNA of the CDR3: TGTGCTAGTGGTAGCGGGACAGGGGGCCGTCAGCCCCAGCATTTT. Translated: CASGSGTGGRQPQHF.

This clone was recorded once. V and J are TRBV5-4 and TRBJ2-7, with 7 bases matching TRBD1. CDR1 and CDR2 (germline): SGHNT, YYREEE (reference sequence). The CDR3 is made up of 15 amino acids. The J segment lost 3 bases and the V segment lost 4 bases, leaving 10 bases of the junction unmatched. CDR3 in amino acids: CASSPPGTERYEQYF. The DNA for the CDR3 is TGTGCCAGCAGCCCACCCGGGACAGAACGCTACGAGCAGTACTTC.

This chain uses TRBV7-9 with TRBJ1-2, with 7 nucleotides matching TRBD1. The CDR3 consists of 11 residues. The germline V gene has CDR1 SEHNR and CDR2 FQNEAQ (reference sequence). The V and J ends lost 5 bases and 8 bases, in that order; junction bases with no gene match: 2. DNA for the CDR3: TGTGCCAGCAGCCCGGACAGGGGCTACACCTTC. Protein sequence: CASSPDRGYTF.

This clone is labeled as medium-sized. This CDR3 is also generated by other DNA sequences in the sample. The chain combines TRBV5-8 with TRBJ1-1; D not certain. This CDR3 contains 14 residues. The germline V gene has CDR1 SGHTS and CDR2 YDEGEE. Trimming took off 0 bases at V and 4 bases at J, with 10 bases between the two ends. CDR3 sequence (DNA): TGTGCCAGCAGCTTGGGTAAGCTCCGCACTGAAGCTTTCTTT. Protein: CASSLGKLRTEAFF.

This clone was seen more than once but under ten times. The chain joins TRBV4-3 to TRBJ1-2, with a weak D call TRBD1 (6 bases). The V gene's germline CDR1 is LGHNA and CDR2 YSLEER. CDR3 length equals 15 residues. The V and J ends lost 0 bases and 4 bases respectively, with 12 bases between them. This CDR3 is CASSQDKGGAYGYTF. The CDR3 bases are TGCGCCAGCAGCCAAGATAAGGGGGGGGCCTATGGCTACACCTTC.

Only a few counts were recorded for this clone. The chain couples TRBV6-5 to TRBJ1-3; the match to TRBD1 covers 8 bases. The CDR3 covers 13 residues. Trimming cost V 7 bases and J 8 bases; bases outside gene matches: 7. Germline loops: CDR1 MNHEY, CDR2 SVGAGI. The CDR3 is CASTRGQGDTIYF. The CDR3 DNA follows: TGTGCCAGCACCAGGGGGCAAGGGGACACCATATATTTT.

The rearrangement uses TRBV9 and TRBJ2-1; 7 nucleotides agree with TRBD1. The CDR3 covers 14 residues. V shed 0 bases, J shed 4 bases, and the junction held 1 base outside the gene matches. Germline V gene sequence: CDR1 SGDLS, CDR2 YYNGEE. CDR3 DNA: TGTGCCAGCAGCGTAGGGGGACAGTACAATGAGCAGTTCTTC. This encodes CASSVGGQYNEQFF.

The chain employs TRBV21-1 and TRBJ1-6; TRBD1 reflects the table's D call only, with no check against the DNA. TRBV21-1 is a pseudogene. The CDR3 is made up of 15 amino acids. In nucleotides, the CDR3 is TGTGCCAGCAGCAAACCACAAAAATATAATTCACCCCTCCACTTT. It yields the protein CASSKPQKYNSPLHF.

The chain couples TRBV4-1 to TRBJ1-3; weak D call: TRBD1 (5 bases). Trimming took 3 bases from V and 8 from J, leaving 14 bases between them. This CDR3 spans 14 amino acids. Germline loops: CDR1 MGHRA, CDR2 YSYEKL. The DNA for the CDR3 is TGCGCCAGCAGCCAGGAAGCCAGGGAGGACACCATATATTTT. Protein product: CASSQEAREDTIYF.

The rearrangement links TRBV5-1 to TRBJ1-1, with TRBD1 matching over 10 bases. Germline V gene data show CDR1 as SGHRS and CDR2 as YFSETQ. The CDR3 spans 15 residues. The ends lost 3 bases at V and 4 bases at J; junction bases unmatched: 6. DNA for the CDR3: TGCGCCAGCAGCTACGAGACAGGGGGCGGCACTGAAGCTTTCTTT. Translated, it gives CASSYETGGGTEAFF.